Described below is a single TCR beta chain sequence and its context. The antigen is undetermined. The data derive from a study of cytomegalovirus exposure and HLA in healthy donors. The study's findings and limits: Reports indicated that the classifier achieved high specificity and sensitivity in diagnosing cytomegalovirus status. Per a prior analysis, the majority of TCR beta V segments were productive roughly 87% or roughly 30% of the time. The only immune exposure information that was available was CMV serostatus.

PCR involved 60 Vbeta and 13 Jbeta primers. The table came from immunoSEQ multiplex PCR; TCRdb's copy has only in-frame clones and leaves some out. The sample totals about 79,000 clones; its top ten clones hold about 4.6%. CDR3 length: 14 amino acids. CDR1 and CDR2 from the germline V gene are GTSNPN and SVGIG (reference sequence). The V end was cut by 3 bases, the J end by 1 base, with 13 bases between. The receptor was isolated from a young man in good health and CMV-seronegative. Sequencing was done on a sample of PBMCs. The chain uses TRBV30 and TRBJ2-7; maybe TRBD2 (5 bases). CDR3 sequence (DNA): TGTGCCTGGAGCCCCCTCACTAGATCCTACGAGCAGTACTTC. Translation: CAWSPLTRSYEQYF.